Listed here are 28 T cell receptor beta chains from one sample, sequenced in a study of CD8+CD57+ T cells in acquired aplastic anemia. Study results and caveats: In the patients, CD8+CD57+ cells came out less diverse than the total CD4+ and CD8+ pools.

All patients picked for sequencing had shown, by flow cytometry, an expansion of CD8+CD57+ cells. Their antigen targets remain unknown. Investigators profiled TCR beta VDJ and CDR3 from genomic DNA template. Each CDR3 protein is one row after TCRdb ran MiXCR on the reads. The sample yields about 20,000 distinct CDR3 sequences, 40% seen once. What was sequenced was CD8+CD57+ T cells sorted from PBMCs. Subset given: bead-enriched CD8+CD57+ effector memory T cells from SAA patients. The receptors derive from a human donor with aplastic anemia.

This clonotype came up many times. The V and J genes are TRBV20-1 and TRBJ2-7, with 9 bases fitting TRBD1. The germline V gene has CDR1 DFQATT and CDR2 SNEGSKA (reference sequence). The junction had 5 bases not matched to a gene; V was cut back by 5 bases and J by 0 bases. The CDR3 spans 14 residues. The CDR3: CSAGTGSSSYEQYF. The CDR3 bases are TGCAGTGCTGGGACAGGGTCGAGCTCCTACGAGCAGTACTTC.

The genes are TRBV7-9 and TRBJ1-5; D perhaps matches TRBD1 (5 bases). The CDR3 length is 15 residues. V was pared by 5 bases and J by 1 base, with 12 bases between. The germline V gene encodes CDR1 SEHNR and CDR2 FQNEAQ (reference sequence). The CDR3 sequence is CASSTDRDSNQPQHF. The CDR3 bases are TGTGCCAGCAGCACAGACCGGGACAGCAATCAGCCCCAGCATTTT.

The V gene is TRBV5-5, the J gene TRBJ1-5; D unclear. The CDR3 has 9 amino acids. Trimming removed 10 bases from V and 9 bases from J, with 8 bases in between. CDR1 and CDR2 from the germline V gene are SGHKS and YYEKEE (reference sequence). This CDR3 is CARFLPQHF. CDR3 DNA sequence: TGTGCCCGGTTCTTGCCCCAGCATTTT.

The V gene is TRBV2, the J gene TRBJ2-6; D not resolved. Trimming removed 5 bases from V and 0 bases from J, with 11 bases in between. CDR3 size: 16 residues. CDR1 is SNHLY and CDR2 is FYNNEI in the germline V gene. The CDR3: CASSMSIGSGANVLTF. DNA of the CDR3: TGTGCCAGCAGTATGTCAATCGGCTCTGGGGCCAACGTCCTGACTTTC.

This clonotype has only a few counts. The V call is TRBV20-1, the J call TRBJ2-6; no clear D. The CDR3 loop spans 18 amino acids. From germline, CDR1 is DFQATT and CDR2 SNEGSKA (reference sequence). Trimming took off 1 base at V and 0 bases at J, with 16 bases between the two ends. The CDR3 region has the DNA TGCAGTGCTAGAGGGACGACACTCGGAACCTCTGGGGCCAACGTCCTGACTTTC. Protein: CSARGTTLGTSGANVLTF.

In its sample, this clonotype was seen a few times. The genes are TRBV6-1 and TRBJ2-1, with TRBD1 identical over 7 bases. The CDR3 sequence is 15 residues long. Germline V gives CDR1 MNHNS, CDR2 SASEGT. Trimming cost V 5 bases and J 4 bases; bases outside gene matches: 8. CDR3 amino acids: CASSTTGELYNEQFF. CDR3 DNA: TGTGCCAGCAGTACTACAGGGGAACTATACAATGAGCAGTTCTTC.

Only a few counts were recorded for this clonotype. The V and J genes are TRBV15 and TRBJ2-1, with D unclear. Germline loops: CDR1 LNHNV, CDR2 YYDKDF (reference sequence). V was trimmed by 0 bases and J by 0 bases, leaving 15 bases between them. The CDR3 runs 18 residues. CDR3 DNA: TGTGCCACCAGCAGAGACCCCCACCGAAAGAGCTCCTACAATGAGCAGTTCTTC. Amino acids: CATSRDPHRKSSYNEQFF.

This rearrangement joins TRBV12-3 or TRBV12-4 to TRBJ1-4; 7 nucleotides line up with TRBD1. V gave up 5 bases and J gave up 4 bases; unmatched junction bases: 4. This CDR3 region has 14 residues. The CDR3 spells CASSQDRSNEKLFF. The CDR3 nucleotides are TGTGCCAGCAGTCAGGACAGGAGTAATGAAAAACTGTTTTTT.

This clonotype was seen a single time. J is TRBJ2-7 and V is TRBV20-1; D not certain. This CDR3 is 14 amino acids long. V shed 0 bases and J shed 1 base, with 10 bases lying between them. CDR1 is DFQATT, CDR2 SNEGSKA, per germline (reference sequence). The CDR3 DNA sequence: TGCAGTGCTAGAGACAGGAGTGTTTCCTACGAGCAGTACTTC. Translating it yields CSARDRSVSYEQYF.

The table lists this clonotype with many counts. This chain links TRBV20-1 with TRBJ2-3; D gene ambiguous. Germline loops: CDR1 DFQATT, CDR2 SNEGSKA (reference sequence). The CDR3 totals 14 residues. The germline V and J ends were trimmed by 1 base and 4 bases, with 12 bases remaining between them. CDR3 nucleotide sequence: TGCAGTGCTAGAGTCATACCCCCGCCAGATACGCAGTATTTT. Translation gives CSARVIPPPDTQYF.

This clonotype appeared a few times. The chain couples TRBV29-1 to TRBJ1-5; D perhaps matches TRBD1 (6 bases). The ends were cut back, 5 bases at V and 5 bases at J, with 13 bases in the middle. CDR3 length: 13 residues. Germline V CDR1 and CDR2: SQVTM, ANQGSEA. This chain's CDR3 is CSVSGAGDQPQHF. CDR3 nucleotide sequence: TGCAGCGTTTCAGGGGCAGGCGATCAGCCCCAGCATTTT.

Worth noting for this clonotype: Germline and junction disagree at one end, which may indicate a read error. This chain links TRBV10-3 with TRBJ1-1; D perhaps matches TRBD1 (5 bases). The CDR3 totals 14 residues. Germline-derived CDR1 and CDR2 are ENHRY and SYGVKD. CDR3 nucleotide sequence: TGTGCCATTTGGGACCCGAACCTGAACACTGGAGCTTTCTTT. This codes for CAIWDPNLNTGAFF.

The table lists this clonotype with a few counts. The rearrangement links TRBV6-1 to TRBJ1-6, with D maybe TRBD1 (5 bases). Per germline, CDR1 MNHNS and CDR2 SASEGT. With 3 bases removed from V and 5 bases from J, the gap between germline ends came to 11 bases. This CDR3 has 15 amino acids. The CDR3 protein is CASSDGQGDNSPLHF. For the CDR3, the DNA is TGTGCCAGCAGTGATGGACAAGGAGATAATTCACCCCTCCACTTT.

The table lists this clonotype with a few counts. The J gene is TRBJ1-4, the V gene TRBV7-9; tentatively, D is TRBD1 (5 bases). V was cut by 5 bases and J by 8 bases, with 12 bases left in between. This CDR3 has 13 residues. From germline, CDR1 is SEHNR and CDR2 FQNEAQ (reference sequence). CDR3 nucleotide sequence: TGTGCCAGCAGCCCCCTGGGGCAGGAAAAACTGTTTTTT. Translating it yields CASSPLGQEKLFF.

This chain connects TRBV19 to TRBJ2-7; perhaps TRBD1 as D (5 bases). Germline values: CDR1 LNHDA, CDR2 SQIVND (reference sequence). Trimming cost V 4 bases and J 0 bases, with 10 bases left between them. This CDR3 spans 14 amino acids. CDR3 nucleotide sequence: TGTGCCAGTAGTAGGACAAAAAGCTCCTACGAGCAGTACTTC. It yields the protein CASSRTKSSYEQYF.

This clonotype was recorded only once. A single base separates this from a much larger clone, so it may be a read error. The chain employs TRBV20-1 and TRBJ2-3; D might be TRBD1 (6 bases). V was cut by 2 bases and J by 2 bases, with 14 bases left in between. The CDR3 is 15 amino acids. The germline CDR1 and CDR2 sequences are DFQATT and SNEGSKA (reference sequence). The CDR3 loop is CSARPTGPNTDTQYF. The CDR3 DNA reads as TGCAGTGCTAGACCCACAGGGCCTAACACAGATACGCAGTATTTT.

The sample holds many counts of this clonotype. This chain joins TRBV11-2 and TRBJ2-5; no firm D call. CDR1 is SGHAT, CDR2 FQNNGV, per germline. The CDR3 has 12 residues. V lost 1 base to trimming and J lost 12 bases, with 12 bases between them. CDR3 sequence (DNA): TGTGCCAGCAGCTTAGGTCAGGCCACCAAGTACTTC. This gives the protein CASSLGQATKYF.

The V and J genes are TRBV6-2 or TRBV6-3 and TRBJ1-2, with D uncertain. The V end lost 6 bases, the J end lost 6 bases, and 14 bases lay between the germline ends. The CDR3 runs 13 residues. Looked up from germline, CDR1 is MNHEY and CDR2 is SVGEGT. The CDR3 is CASRTQSGNGYTF. The CDR3 DNA follows: TGTGCCAGCAGGACCCAGTCCGGGAATGGCTACACCTTC.

CDR3 bases: TGCAGCCCCCCCGCCCCCCCCCCCCCCCGGACGCGGGGCACAGATACGCAGTATTTT. Translated, it gives CSPPAPPPPRTRGTDTQYF. The gene calls are TRBV20-1 and TRBJ2-3; the D gene is possibly TRBD2 (5 bases). Germline CDR1 and CDR2: DFQATT and SNEGSKA (reference sequence). The CDR3 length is 19 residues.

The rearrangement joins TRBV12-3 or TRBV12-4 to TRBJ2-1, with no clear D. V was cut by 3 bases and J by 10 bases, with 7 bases left in between. This CDR3 spans 11 amino acids. The CDR3 nucleotides are TGTGCCAGCAGTTTTGGTGGCGAGCAGTTCTTC. It encodes CASSFGGEQFF.

The V call is TRBV28, the J call TRBJ2-5, with D unresolved. V was shortened by 3 bases and J by 7 bases, with 12 bases between the two germline ends. Germline V gives CDR1 MDHEN, CDR2 SYDVKM. The CDR3 is 13 amino acids. CDR3 DNA sequence: TGTGCCAGCAGTTTGGACCCAAAGGGGACCCAGTACTTC. This translates into CASSLDPKGTQYF. The variable domain in full, completed from reference TRBV28 and TRBJ2-5, reads DVKVTQSSRYLVKRTGEKVFLECVQDMDHENMFWYRQDPGLGLRLIYFSYDVKMKEKGDIPEGYSVSREKKERFSLILESASTNQTSMYLCASSLDPKGTQYFGPGTRLLVL.

The chain carries TRBV19 and TRBJ1-6, with TRBD1 as a possible D gene (5 bases). The CDR3 is made up of 13 amino acids. Germline CDR1 and CDR2: LNHDA and SQIVND (reference sequence). With 5 bases removed from V and 8 bases from J, the gap between germline ends came to 10 bases. The CDR3 sequence: CASSRGRHSPLHF. CDR3 bases: TGTGCCAGTAGTCGGGGGAGACATTCACCCCTCCACTTT.

This clonotype was detected only a few times. V usage is TRBV12-3 or TRBV12-4 and J usage is TRBJ2-7, with TRBD1 matching 9 bases. J lost 6 bases, V lost 6 bases, and 12 bases had no gene match. CDR3 size: 15 residues. The CDR3 nucleotides are TGTGCCAGCAGCTTCCCCCGGGACAGGGTCCTCGAGCAGTACTTC. This codes for CASSFPRDRVLEQYF.

This chain connects TRBV18 to TRBJ2-7; TRBD2 agrees at 8 bases. Germline CDR1 KGHSH, CDR2 LQKENI. Losses at the gene ends were 1 base for V and 0 bases for J; bases not matched to a gene: 5. CDR3 length: 16 residues. The CDR3 is CASSPQRGLSSYEQYF. CDR3 DNA sequence: TGTGCCAGCTCACCACAGCGGGGGCTAAGCTCCTACGAGCAGTACTTC.

Of note for this clonotype: This CDR3 is missing its conserved last phenylalanine or tryptophan, likely due to a read error. This chain links TRBV9 with TRBJ2-3; D uncertain. Looked up from germline, CDR1 is SGDLS and CDR2 is YYNGEE. The CDR3 runs to 15 residues. The V gene lost 0 bases and the J gene lost 0 bases, with 8 bases spanning the gap. The CDR3 loop reads CASSVESPSTDTQYS. In DNA, the CDR3 is TGTGCCAGCAGCGTAGAGAGTCCTAGCACAGATACGCAGTATTCT.

The chain has TRBV6-5 and TRBJ1-1; maybe TRBD1 (5 bases). The length of the CDR3 is 14 residues. V was trimmed by 6 bases and J by 3 bases, leaving 14 bases between them. CDR1 and CDR2 from the germline V gene are MNHEY and SVGAGI. CDR3 amino acids: CASRSRGLHTEAFF. The CDR3 nucleotides read TGTGCCAGCAGGTCTAGGGGCCTGCACACTGAAGCTTTCTTT.

This chain connects TRBV7-6 to TRBJ2-2; 10 bases align to TRBD2. The CDR3 runs to 15 residues. From germline, CDR1 is SGHVS and CDR2 FNYEAQ. V trimming: 1 base; J trimming: 6 bases; junction bases outside the gene matches: 2. DNA for the CDR3: TGTGCCAGCAGCTTAGAAGCGGGAGGGGCCGGGGAGCTGTTTTTT. Amino acid sequence: CASSLEAGGAGELFF.

J is TRBJ2-5 and V is TRBV20-1; no reliable D call. Trimming removed 3 bases at V and 0 bases at J, with 8 bases between. Germline V gives CDR1 DFQATT, CDR2 SNEGSKA (reference sequence). The CDR3 loop spans 13 amino acids. The CDR3 coding sequence is TGCAGTGCTAGTTACTTATACCAAGAGACCCAGTACTTC. Translated: CSASYLYQETQYF.